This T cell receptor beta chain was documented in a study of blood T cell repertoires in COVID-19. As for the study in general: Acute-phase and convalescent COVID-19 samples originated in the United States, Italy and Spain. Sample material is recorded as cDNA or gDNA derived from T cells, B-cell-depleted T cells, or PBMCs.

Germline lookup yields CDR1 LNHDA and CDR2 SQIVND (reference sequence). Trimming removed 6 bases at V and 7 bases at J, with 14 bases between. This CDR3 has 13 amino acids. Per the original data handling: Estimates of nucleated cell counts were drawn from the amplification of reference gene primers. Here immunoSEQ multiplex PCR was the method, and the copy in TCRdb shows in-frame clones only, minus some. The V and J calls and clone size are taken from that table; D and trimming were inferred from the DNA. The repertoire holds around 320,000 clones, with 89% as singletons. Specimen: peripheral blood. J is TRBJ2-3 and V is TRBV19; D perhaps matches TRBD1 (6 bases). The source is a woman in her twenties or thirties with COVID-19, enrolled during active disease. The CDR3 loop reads CASSPSRGNTQYF. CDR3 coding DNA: TGTGCCAGTAGCCCTTCCAGGGGAAATACGCAGTATTTT.